This paragraph covers one TCR beta chain sequence. This sample was included in a study of T cells in tumors and immune-related adverse events. The V gene's germline CDR1 is WNHNN and CDR2 SYGVQD (reference sequence). The CDR3 is 17 amino acids. Trimming cost V 3 bases and J 2 bases; bases outside gene matches: 9. The repertoire was sequenced with immunoSEQ multiplex PCR; TCRdb's copy has only in-frame clones and lacks some. This sample has about 20,000 clones, with 75% to 95% found just once. This TCR came from a female donor with metastatic renal cell carcinoma. The sequences come from lymph node tissue, collected from a patient treated with anti-PD-1 therapy. The V gene is TRBV10-1, the J gene TRBJ2-3; 9 bases agree with TRBD1. The CDR3, as DNA: TGCGCCAGCAGTGAACCGGGACAGGGAGTCTCCACAGATACGCAGTATTTT. Translated, it gives CASSEPGQGVSTDTQYF.